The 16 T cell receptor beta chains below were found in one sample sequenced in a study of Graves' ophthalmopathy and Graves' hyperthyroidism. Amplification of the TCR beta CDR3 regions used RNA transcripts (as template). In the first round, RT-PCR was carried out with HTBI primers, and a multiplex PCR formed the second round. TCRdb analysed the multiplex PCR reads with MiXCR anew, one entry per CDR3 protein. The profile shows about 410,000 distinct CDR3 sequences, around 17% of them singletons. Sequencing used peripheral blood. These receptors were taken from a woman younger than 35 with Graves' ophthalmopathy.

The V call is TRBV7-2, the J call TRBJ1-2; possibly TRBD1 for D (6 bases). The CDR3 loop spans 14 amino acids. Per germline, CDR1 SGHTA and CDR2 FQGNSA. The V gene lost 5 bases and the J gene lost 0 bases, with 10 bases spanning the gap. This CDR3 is CASSIRQANYGYTF. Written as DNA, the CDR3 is TGTGCCAGCAGCATCCGACAGGCTAACTATGGCTACACCTTC.

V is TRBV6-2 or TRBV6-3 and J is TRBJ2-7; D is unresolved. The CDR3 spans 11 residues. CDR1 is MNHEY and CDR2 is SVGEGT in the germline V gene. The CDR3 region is CSSAVSYEQYF. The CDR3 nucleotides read TGTAGTTCGGCCGTCTCCTACGAGCAGTACTTC.

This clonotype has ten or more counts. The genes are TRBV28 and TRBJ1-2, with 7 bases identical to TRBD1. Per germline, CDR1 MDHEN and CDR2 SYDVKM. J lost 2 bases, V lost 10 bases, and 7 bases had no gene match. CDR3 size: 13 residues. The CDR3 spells CATGLTGNYGYTF. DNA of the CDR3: TGTGCCACCGGATTGACAGGGAACTATGGCTACACCTTC.

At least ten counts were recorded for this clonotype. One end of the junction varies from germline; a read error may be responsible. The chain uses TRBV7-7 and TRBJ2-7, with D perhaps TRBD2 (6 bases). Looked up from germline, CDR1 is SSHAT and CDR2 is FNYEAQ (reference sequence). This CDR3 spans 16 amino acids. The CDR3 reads CASSGPIGRSSYEQYF. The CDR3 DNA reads TGTGCTAGCAGCGGGCCTATAGGAAGGTCCTCCTACGAGCAGTACTTC.

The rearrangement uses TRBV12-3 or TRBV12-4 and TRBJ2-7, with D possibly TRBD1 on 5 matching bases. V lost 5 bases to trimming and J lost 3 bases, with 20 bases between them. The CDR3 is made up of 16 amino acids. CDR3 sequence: CASSPSRDSKYYEQYF. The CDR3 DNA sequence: TGTGCCAGCAGTCCCTCGCGAGACAGTAAATACTACGAGCAGTACTTC.

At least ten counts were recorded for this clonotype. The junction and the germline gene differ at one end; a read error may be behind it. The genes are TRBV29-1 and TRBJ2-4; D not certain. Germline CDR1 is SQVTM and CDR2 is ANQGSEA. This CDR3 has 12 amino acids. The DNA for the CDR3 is TGCAGCGCCGAAGACCCCATGGCAACCCTTTTCTTC. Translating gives CSAEDPMATLFF.

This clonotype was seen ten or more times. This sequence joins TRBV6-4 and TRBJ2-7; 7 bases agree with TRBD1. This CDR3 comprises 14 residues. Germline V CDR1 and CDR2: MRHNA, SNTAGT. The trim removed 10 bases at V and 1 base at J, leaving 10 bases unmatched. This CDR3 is CATDTGAGSYEQYF. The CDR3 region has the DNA TGTGCCACCGACACAGGGGCTGGTTCCTACGAGCAGTACTTC.

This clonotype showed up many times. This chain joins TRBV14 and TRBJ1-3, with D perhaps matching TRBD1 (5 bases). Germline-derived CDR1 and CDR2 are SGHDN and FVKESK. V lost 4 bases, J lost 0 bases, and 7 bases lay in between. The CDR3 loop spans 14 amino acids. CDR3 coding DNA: TGTGCCAGCAGCCGCGGGGGCTCTGGAAACACCATATATTTT. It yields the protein CASSRGGSGNTIYF.

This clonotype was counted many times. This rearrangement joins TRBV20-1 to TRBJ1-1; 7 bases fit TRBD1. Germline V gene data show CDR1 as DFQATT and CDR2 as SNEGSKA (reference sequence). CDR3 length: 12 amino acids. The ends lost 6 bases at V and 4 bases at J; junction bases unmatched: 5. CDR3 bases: TGCAGTGCCCGTGACAGGGCCACTGAAGCTTTCTTT. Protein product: CSARDRATEAFF.

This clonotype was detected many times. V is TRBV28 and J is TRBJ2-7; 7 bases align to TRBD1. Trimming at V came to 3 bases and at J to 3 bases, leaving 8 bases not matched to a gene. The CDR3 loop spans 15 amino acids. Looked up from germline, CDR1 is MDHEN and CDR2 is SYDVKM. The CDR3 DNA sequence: TGTGCCAGCAGTTTCATTGGGACAGTCTTCTACGAGCAGTACTTC. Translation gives CASSFIGTVFYEQYF.

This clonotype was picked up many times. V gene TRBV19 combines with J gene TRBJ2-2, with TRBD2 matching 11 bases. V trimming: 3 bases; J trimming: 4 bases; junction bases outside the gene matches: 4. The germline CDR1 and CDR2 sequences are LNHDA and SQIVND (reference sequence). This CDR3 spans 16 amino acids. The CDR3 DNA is TGTGCCAGTAGTATTCAACTAGCGGGGGTCACCGGGGAGCTGTTTTTT. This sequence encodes CASSIQLAGVTGELFF.

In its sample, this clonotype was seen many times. This CDR3 reads CASSPFPGSREQYF. The CDR3 region has the DNA TGTGCCAGCAGCCCATTCCCGGGGTCGCGTGAGCAGTACTTC. The chain recombines TRBV7-3 with TRBJ2-7, with D perhaps matching TRBD2 (5 bases). Trimming left V 5 bases short and J 7 bases short, with 18 bases between. CDR1 is SGHTA, CDR2 FQGTGA, per germline. The CDR3 length is 14 residues. Full variable domain (rest looked up from reference TRBV7-3 and TRBJ2-7): GAGVSQTPSNKVTEKGKYVELRCDPISGHTALYWYRQSLGQGPEFLIYFQGTGAADDSGLPNDRFFAVRPEGSVSTLKIQRTERGDSAVYLCASSPFPGSREQYFGPGTRLTVT.

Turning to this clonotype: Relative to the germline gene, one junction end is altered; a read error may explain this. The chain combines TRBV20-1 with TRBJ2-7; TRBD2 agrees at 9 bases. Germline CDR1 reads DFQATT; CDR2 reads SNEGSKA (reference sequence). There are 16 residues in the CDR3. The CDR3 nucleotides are TGCAGTGCTAGTTGGTGGTCTAGCGGGGTTTCCTACGAGCAGTACTTT. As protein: CSASWWSSGVSYEQYF.

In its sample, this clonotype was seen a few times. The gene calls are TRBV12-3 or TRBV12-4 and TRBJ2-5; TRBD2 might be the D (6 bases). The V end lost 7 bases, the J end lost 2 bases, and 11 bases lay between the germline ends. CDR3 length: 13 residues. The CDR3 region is CASTLEGQETQYF. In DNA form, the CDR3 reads TGTGCCAGCACTCTGGAGGGTCAAGAGACCCAGTACTTC.

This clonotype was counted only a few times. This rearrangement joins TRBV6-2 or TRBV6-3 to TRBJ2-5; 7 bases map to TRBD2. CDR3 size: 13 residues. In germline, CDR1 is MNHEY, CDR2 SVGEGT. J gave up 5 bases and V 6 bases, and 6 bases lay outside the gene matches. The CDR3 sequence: CASRWSSGETQYF. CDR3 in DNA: TGTGCCAGCAGATGGTCTAGCGGTGAGACCCAGTACTTC.

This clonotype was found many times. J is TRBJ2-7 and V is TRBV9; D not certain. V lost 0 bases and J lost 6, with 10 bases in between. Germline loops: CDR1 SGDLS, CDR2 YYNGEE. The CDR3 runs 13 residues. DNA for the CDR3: TGTGCCAGCAGCGTAGGGGTTGCGAGCGAGCAGTACTTC. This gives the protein CASSVGVASEQYF.